This TCR beta chain was retrieved from a study of blood T cells in healthy people across ages. Peripheral blood samples of roughly 9.9 milliliters were drawn from each donor. There were at least 6 micrograms of total RNA extracted from every sample. CDR1 and CDR2 from the germline V gene are DFQATT and SNEGSKA (reference sequence). The trim removed 3 bases at V and 3 bases at J, leaving 8 bases unmatched. This CDR3 is 15 amino acids long. This clonotype was counted at least ten times. Its antigen is currently unknown. Through a sample-barcoded 5' primer and a J-beta primer mix, a second PCR was run for roughly 7 to 11 cycles. TCRdb reprocessed the 5' RACE reads with MiXCR, giving one entry per CDR3 protein. The sample lists 1.5 million to 2 million distinct CDR3 sequences, under 30% occurring once. Study conclusions and caveats: Naive T cell percentage showed a strong correlation with TCR beta diversity.

The sequencing input was blood. The source is a woman under 40 in good health. The chain is built from TRBV20-1 and TRBJ2-3, with 8 bases lining up with TRBD2. CDR3 DNA: TGCAGTGCTAGCGGCAAGCGGGGGTCGACAGATACGCAGTATTTT. It codes for CSASGKRGSTDTQYF.